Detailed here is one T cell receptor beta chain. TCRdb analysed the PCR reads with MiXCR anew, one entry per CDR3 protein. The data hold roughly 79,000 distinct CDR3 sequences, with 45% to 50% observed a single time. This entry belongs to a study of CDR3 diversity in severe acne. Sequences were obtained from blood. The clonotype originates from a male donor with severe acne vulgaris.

The CDR3 DNA follows: TGTGCCATCAGTGAGTGGGGTGACAATGAGCAGTTCTTC. Translation: CAISEWGDNEQFF. This chain uses TRBV10-3 with TRBJ2-1; D not resolved. V was clipped by 1 base and J by 5 bases, with 6 bases between them. There are 13 residues in the CDR3. CDR1 and CDR2 (germline): ENHRY, SYGVKD.